This T cell receptor (beta chain) is drawn from a study of shared clonotypes between healthy human individuals. About the study: Three men and a couple of women, aged 18 to 49, were donors.

About this clone: Its antigen is currently unknown.

In replicate PCRs of sorted subsets, roughly 190 ng DNA, approximately 30,000 T cell genomes, was used. Repertoires were generated with immunoSEQ multiplex PCR, while TCRdb's copy carries only in-frame clones and drops some. The repertoire holds roughly 1,800,000 clones, about 95% seen once, with more than 0.95% in the top ten. The trim removed 0 bases at V and 6 bases at J, leaving 4 bases unmatched. Germline V gene lookup returns CDR1 MNHEY and CDR2 SMNVEV (reference sequence). This CDR3 is built from 14 residues. Findings and limits, study-wide: Naive subsets, compared against memory subsets, generally had larger estimated richness values. Shared clonotypes across all four donors exceeded non-shared ones in generation probability.

As defined, naive CD8 cells were CD45RO-negative and positively selected for CCR7, with terminally differentiated effector memory CD45RA+ cells excluded. The clonotype comes from a man younger than 35 in good health. The chain has TRBV27 and TRBJ1-2, with 7 nucleotides matching TRBD1. Sequences were obtained from naive CD8+ T cells sorted from blood. CDR3 sequence reads: CASSLSVGGDGYTF. The DNA for the CDR3 is TGTGCCAGCAGTTTATCGGTAGGGGGCGATGGCTACACCTTC.